The source of this TCR beta chain is a study of blood T cells in healthy people across ages. As concerns this clonotype: The antigen remains undetermined.

Study-level findings and limits: Diversity of TCR beta per million T cells declined in a roughly linear way with age.

Each sample provided at least 5 micrograms of extracted total RNA. This CDR3 comprises 16 residues. Germline CDR1 and CDR2: SGHAT and FQNNGV. Then a second PCR, running roughly 7 to 12 cycles, was carried out with a sample-barcoded 5' primer and a J-beta primer mix. TCRdb itself ran the 5' RACE reads through MiXCR, one entry per CDR3 protein. The table shows over 450,000 distinct CDR3 sequences, with 20% to 30% occurring only once. The sample also formed part of further work on T cells of mothers and their children. This second report adds: During the second PCR, the M1S primer introduced sample barcodes along with 2-4 random nucleotides. No persistent microchimeric T cell clones were detected.

The rearrangement links TRBV11-2 to TRBJ2-1, with D unresolved. The J call is doubtful: the DNA matches TRBJ2-7 better. The receptor comes from a boy between 10 and 17 years old in good health. Sample: blood. CDR3 nucleotide sequence: TGTGCCAGCACCCCCGTGCTCCAAAAACCCCCCTACGAGCAGTACTTC. Translation gives CASTPVLQKPPYEQYF.